The present TCR beta chain was sequenced within a study of blood T cells in healthy people across ages. Sample-barcoded 5' priming and a J-beta primer mix drove a second PCR of roughly 6 to 12 cycles. MiXCR, applied by TCRdb to the 5' RACE reads, yields one record per CDR3 protein. The sample lists fewer than 800,000 distinct CDR3 sequences, about 30% occurring once. Germline V CDR1 and CDR2: SGHTA, FQGNSA. This CDR3 region has 13 residues. V was shortened by 1 base and J by 8 bases, with 11 bases between the two germline ends. The V call is TRBV7-2, the J call TRBJ1-2; D is perhaps TRBD1 (6 bases). Sequencing input: blood. The clonotype comes from an elderly woman in good health. Here the CDR3 DNA reads TGTGCCAGCAGCTTAGGACAGGCTCGAGGCTACACCTTC. Translation gives CASSLGQARGYTF.